One and the same sample provided the 6 T cell receptor beta chains below, sequenced in a study of shared clonotypes between healthy human individuals (dated by TCRdb to the early 2020s). Library generation was performed with the immunoSEQ multiplex PCR assay. In TCRdb, the immuneACCESS table is reduced to in-frame sequences with V and J assigned. These tables do not hold every clone; where another copy was compared, an unresolved V gene accounts for under half, and the others remain unexplained. This sample is represented by roughly 2,500,000 clones; over 85% of them were singletons. The ten largest make up roughly 0.39% of the sample. Sequencing was carried out using naive CD4+ T cells from PBMCs. The label giving this sample's cell subset or site can be read as: CD45RA+ positively selected. These receptor sequences come from a man between 18 and 35 years old in good health. Some clones in this sample may be carry-over from other donors' samples.

This rearrangement joins TRBV28 to TRBJ2-7; a weak D match, TRBD2 (5 bases). This CDR3 region has 17 residues. V was pared by 3 bases and J by 4 bases, with 22 bases between. CDR1 and CDR2 from the germline V gene are MDHEN and SYDVKM. CDR3 in DNA: TGTGCCAGCAGTTTGCCGACATACCGTGTCGGCGGGTACGAGCAGTACTTC. This sequence encodes CASSLPTYRVGGYEQYF. The full variable domain, rest sourced from reference TRBV28 and TRBJ2-7, is DVKVTQSSRYLVKRTGEKVFLECVQDMDHENMFWYRQDPGLGLRLIYFSYDVKMKEKGDIPEGYSVSREKKERFSLILESASTNQTSMYLCASSLPTYRVGGYEQYFGPGTRLTVT.

The V call is TRBV30, the J call TRBJ2-3; TRBD1 aligns across 8 bases. This CDR3 spans 11 amino acids. The germline gives CDR1 GTSNPN, CDR2 SVGIG (reference sequence). The J segment lost 9 bases and the V segment lost 5 bases, leaving 4 bases of the junction unmatched. Written as DNA, the CDR3 is TGTGCCTGGGAGACAGGGGAAACGCAGTATTTT. Its protein is CAWETGETQYF.

The chain couples TRBV11-2 to TRBJ2-3; TRBD2 agrees at 14 bases. The CDR3 runs 16 residues. Germline loops: CDR1 SGHAT, CDR2 FQNNGV. V lost 7 bases and J lost 4; bases outside the gene matches: 7. The CDR3 DNA reads as TGTGCCAGCACCTCGGGACTAGCGGGAGCGGCAGATACGCAGTATTTT. Protein sequence: CASTSGLAGAADTQYF.

The rearrangement links TRBV29-1 to TRBJ2-2; 9 nucleotides align to TRBD2. The CDR3 length is 14 residues. The germline gives CDR1 SQVTM, CDR2 ANQGSEA. Losses at the gene ends were 7 bases for V and 3 bases for J; bases not matched to a gene: 6. The CDR3 sequence: CSARTSAYTGELFF. In DNA, the CDR3 is TGCAGCGCCAGGACTAGCGCATACACCGGGGAGCTGTTTTTT.

The genes are TRBV5-4 and TRBJ2-7, with D perhaps matching TRBD1 or TRBD2 (5 bases each). V lost 4 bases and J lost 8, with 13 bases in between. The CDR3 spans 12 residues. Germline-derived CDR1 and CDR2 are SGHNT and YYREEE (reference sequence). This CDR3 is CASSRDAAKQYF. The CDR3 region has the DNA TGTGCCAGCAGCCGGGACGCAGCCAAGCAGTACTTC.

J is TRBJ2-3 and V is TRBV29-1, with a weak D call TRBD2 (6 bases). Trimming left V 4 bases short and J 2 bases short, with 22 bases between. Germline V gene data show CDR1 as SQVTM and CDR2 as ANQGSEA. The CDR3 is 17 amino acids. The CDR3 region has the DNA TGCAGCGTTGGGAGGGTGTGGAGGGAAGTCCCCACAGATACGCAGTATTTT. The encoded protein is CSVGRVWREVPTDTQYF.